A selection of T cell receptor beta chains follows, all from one sample in a study of T-cell reconstitution after alpha-beta-depleted transplantation in children. TCRdb itself ran the PCR reads through MiXCR, one entry per CDR3 protein. The sample contains more than 400,000 distinct CDR3 sequences, over 40% of which appear only once. Sequenced material: PBMCs, taken before TCRalphabeta/CD19-depleted stem cell transplant. These receptors were taken from a girl between 2 and 10 years old with aplastic anemia, due to receive a stem cell transplant. CDR3s include the opening cysteine and the closing phenylalanine or tryptophan. The D gene is left open where the match is weak. Clone size is shown for a subset of rows, as once, few, many or a class of expanded clone.

TGTGCCAGCAGTTTCGGGACGGGAGGGCCAGGTGAGCAGTTCTTC	CASSFGTGGPGEQFF	NA	TRBD2	TRBV12-3/TRBV12-4	TRBJ2-1
TGCGCCAGCAGCTATACTAGCGGGACCTACAATGAGCAGTTCTTC	CASSYTSGTYNEQFF	NA	TRBD2	TRBV5-1	TRBJ2-1
TGTGCCAGCAGCGCCTGGGGCACTGAAGCTTTCTTT	CASSAWGTEAFF	NA	NA	TRBV7-2	TRBJ1-1
TGTGCCAGCAGTGTCCGGGACAGAGACACCGGGGAGCTGTTTTTT	CASSVRDRDTGELFF	NA	TRBD1	TRBV2	TRBJ2-2
TGTGCCAGCAGCGGATCCCTGATCACTGAAGCTTTCTTT	CASSGSLITEAFF	NA	NA	TRBV11-2	TRBJ1-1
TGCAGTGCTACCCAGGGAGGGGTCGGGGCTGAAGCTTTCTTT	CSATQGGVGAEAFF	many	NA	TRBV20-1	TRBJ1-1
TGTGCCAGCAGTCCGGCGATTTCGGTAGCGGATACGCAGTATTTT	CASSPAISVADTQYF	few	NA	TRBV27	TRBJ2-3
TGTGCCAGCAGTCTCAAAGGGACTCTCTACAATGAGCAGTTCTTC	CASSLKGTLYNEQFF	NA	NA	TRBV6-1	TRBJ2-1
TGTGCCAGCAGTTACGTCGACAGGAATGAAAAACTGTTTTTT	CASSYVDRNEKLFF	NA	NA	TRBV6-2/TRBV6-3	TRBJ1-4
TGTGCCAGCAGCCTTCTAAGGGAGGTCCCAGATACGCAGTATTTT	CASSLLREVPDTQYF	many	NA	TRBV28	TRBJ2-3
TGCGCCAGCAGCCAAGGGACAGGGTTGGAGACCCAGTACTTC	CASSQGTGLETQYF	NA	TRBD1	TRBV4-1	TRBJ2-5
TGTGCCAGCAGCCCAGAGAACTTCTCTGGAAACACCATATATTTT	CASSPENFSGNTIYF	many	NA	TRBV7-2	TRBJ1-3
TGTGCCAGCAGTCCCCGTGGAGGGGGCGCTTTTGGCTACACCTTC	CASSPRGGGAFGYTF	few	TRBD1	TRBV28	TRBJ1-2
TGTGCACTAGCGGGATTATTGGGCACCGGGGAGCTGTTTTTT	CALAGLLGTGELFF	many	TRBD2	TRBV7-9	TRBJ2-2
TGTGCCAGCAGACCCCAGGGGGCGGGTGAGACCCAGTACTTC	CASRPQGAGETQYF	NA	TRBD1	TRBV7-9	TRBJ2-5
TGTGCCAGCAGCCCCCGAGGGGCCCGGGTAAAATACGAGCAGTACTTC	CASSPRGARVKYEQYF	NA	NA	TRBV28	TRBJ2-7
TGCGCCAGCAGCCAAGAAGGGGGAACAGCTAATGAAAAACTGTTTTTT	CASSQEGGTANEKLFF	NA	NA	TRBV4-3	TRBJ1-4
TGCAGTGCTAGGGGGACTAGCGGGGGCACAGATACGCAGTATTTT	CSARGTSGGTDTQYF	NA	TRBD2	TRBV20-1	TRBJ2-3
TGCAGTGCGGGGCCTTGGACAGGGAACTATGGCTACACCTTC	CSAGPWTGNYGYTF	NA	TRBD1	TRBV20-1	TRBJ1-2
TGCGCCAGCAGCCAAGCTAGTGGGAACTACGAGCAGTACTTC	CASSQASGNYEQYF	many	NA	TRBV4-3	TRBJ2-7
TGTGCCAGCAGCGTAGAGGTAGCGGGAGTAAAGCAGTTCTTC	CASSVEVAGVKQFF	NA	TRBD2	TRBV9	TRBJ2-1
TGCAGTGCCCATACTAGCGACCAAGAGACCCAGTACTTC	CSAHTSDQETQYF	NA	TRBD2	TRBV20-1	TRBJ2-5
TGTGCCAGCAGTTACAGTAGGGCTAGCGGCAGCTCCTACGAGCAGTACTTC	CASSYSRASGSSYEQYF	few	TRBD2	TRBV6-5	TRBJ2-7
TGTGCCAGCAGTTCCCGGACAGGCGCATCCCCCCTCCACTTT	CASSSRTGASPLHF	many	TRBD1	TRBV6-5	TRBJ1-6
TGCGCCAGCAGCTTGCGAGGCGGGGTCCAAGAGACCCAGTACTTC	CASSLRGGVQETQYF	few	NA	TRBV5-1	TRBJ2-5
TGTGCCAGTAGTATGTGGCGGGAGAGCTACGAGCAGTACTTC	CASSMWRESYEQYF	NA	TRBD2	TRBV19	TRBJ2-7
TGCAGTGCTAGAGACTGGACAGGGCAATTGGAGACGCAGTATTTT	CSARDWTGQLETQYF	few	TRBD1	TRBV20-1	TRBJ2-3
TGTGCCAGCGTACCAGACAGTCCACCAGGGAGGAGGGAGACCCAGTACTTC	CASVPDSPPGRRETQYF	NA	NA	TRBV6-6	TRBJ2-5
TGTGCCAGCAGTTACTCGGTCAGAGTCTCTGGAAACACCATATATTTT	CASSYSVRVSGNTIYF	many	NA	TRBV6-5	TRBJ1-3
TGCAGCGAAAAAACAGATACGCAGTATTTT	CSEKTDTQYF	NA	NA	TRBV29-1	TRBJ2-3
TGTGCCAGCAGCTTAGGACAGACCGCCACCTACGAGCAGTACTTC	CASSLGQTATYEQYF	few	NA	TRBV6-5	TRBJ2-7
TGTGCCACCCGACAGGGTAACACCGGGGAGCTGCTTTTT	CATRQGNTGELLF	NA	TRBD1	TRBV6-1	TRBJ2-2
TGCGCCAGCAGTGAGAAAGGAGACAGGGAAGGGAAAGCTTTCTTT	CASSEKGDREGKAFF	few	TRBD1	TRBV10-2	TRBJ1-1
TGTGCCAGCAGCTTATCGACGGGCACTGAAGCTTTCTTT	CASSLSTGTEAFF	few	NA	TRBV7-9	TRBJ1-1
TGTGCCAGTAGCCCAGTTGGCAGCTACACCGGGGAGCTGTTTTTT	CASSPVGSYTGELFF	few	NA	TRBV19	TRBJ2-2
TGTGCCAGCAGCCAAGTTGGCGAGCAGTACTTC	CASSQVGEQYF	many	NA	TRBV3-1	TRBJ2-7
TGCAGTGCGGATGGGGGGGGCGCAAGGCAGTTCTTC	CSADGGGARQFF	many	NA	TRBV20-1	TRBJ2-1
TGCAGTGCCTACCTGGGGGACTTACAAGAGACCCAGTACTTC	CSAYLGDLQETQYF	NA	NA	TRBV20-1	TRBJ2-5
TGTGCCAGCAGTTTATCTCTCAGGTCCGAGAGACTGTTTTTT	CASSLSLRSERLFF	few	NA	TRBV12-3/TRBV12-4	TRBJ1-4
TGCGCCAGCAGCCAAGGAGTCAGGGGAGAAGGTTTCGGCTACACCTTC	CASSQGVRGEGFGYTF	few	NA	TRBV4-3	TRBJ1-2
TGTGCCAGCGGACCGGGACCAAGCGACTTC	CASGPGPSDF	NA	NA	TRBV28	TRBJ2-7